Shown below are 23 T cell receptor beta chains from a single sample sequenced in a study of shared clonotypes between healthy human individuals. Naive CD8 isolation took CD45RO-negative cells positively selected for CCR7 and excluded terminally differentiated effector memory CD45RA+ cells. Libraries were prepared by immunoSEQ multiplex PCR; TCRdb keeps only in-frame clonotypes and omits some of them. The sample carries millions of clones, about 93% recorded once. Sequencing was performed on naive CD8+ T cells from PBMCs. All receptors derive from a man aged 18 to 29 in good health. Some clones in this sample may be carry-over from other donors' samples.

This chain links TRBV4-3 with TRBJ2-7; D is uncertain. Trimming removed 1 base from V and 0 bases from J, with 16 bases in between. Looked up from germline, CDR1 is LGHNA and CDR2 is YSLEER. This CDR3 has 17 residues. CDR3 loop: CASSQGTASMSSYEQYF. The CDR3 DNA reads TGCGCCAGCAGCCAAGGGACGGCCTCCATGAGCTCCTACGAGCAGTACTTC.

The rearrangement links TRBV7-9 to TRBJ2-3; 9 bases align to TRBD1. V lost 5 bases and J lost 8; bases outside the gene matches: 11. Germline V gives CDR1 SEHNR, CDR2 FQNEAQ (reference sequence). The CDR3 contains 15 residues. The CDR3 spells CASSDWRTGDSTQYF. The CDR3 nucleotides read TGTGCCAGCAGCGATTGGCGGACAGGGGACAGTACGCAGTATTTT.

The chain employs TRBV6-1 and TRBJ2-7; D is perhaps TRBD1 (5 bases). Trimming pared 6 bases from V and 4 bases from J, leaving 10 bases between. The CDR3 is 12 amino acids. CDR1 and CDR2 from the germline V gene are MNHNS and SASEGT. CDR3 residues: CASSAAGYEQYF. DNA of the CDR3: TGTGCCAGCAGCGCTGCAGGGTACGAGCAGTACTTC.

This chain links TRBV27 with TRBJ2-3; TRBD2 matches 8 bases. In germline, CDR1 is MNHEY, CDR2 SMNVEV (reference sequence). Unmatched junction bases numbered 8, after V lost 2 bases and J lost 4 bases. The CDR3 loop spans 16 amino acids. The CDR3 DNA sequence: TGTGCCAGCAGTTTAACGGTAGCGGGATTGTCAGATACGCAGTATTTT. It translates to CASSLTVAGLSDTQYF.

CDR3 protein: CAWSVGLALDEQYF. The CDR3 DNA sequence: TGTGCCTGGAGTGTAGGGCTAGCGCTCGACGAGCAGTACTTC. V usage is TRBV30 and J usage is TRBJ2-7; possibly TRBD2 for D (6 bases). V lost 0 bases and J 5 bases, leaving 14 bases between the germline ends. The germline gives CDR1 GTSNPN, CDR2 SVGIG (reference sequence). The CDR3 covers 14 residues. Full variable domain (remainder filled in from reference TRBV30 and TRBJ2-7): SQTIHQWPATLVQPVGSPLSLECTVEGTSNPNLYWYRQAAGRGLQLLFYSVGIGQISSEVPQNLSASRPQDRQFILSSKKLLLSDSGFYLCAWSVGLALDEQYFGPGTRLTVT.

This clone was picked up one time. DNA for the CDR3: TGTGCCAGCACCAACCTGGGGGTTTGGAATCAGCCCCAGCATTTT. As protein: CASTNLGVWNQPQHF. This chain links TRBV6-1 with TRBJ1-5, with D possibly TRBD1 on 5 matching bases. Germline V lookup: CDR1 MNHNS, CDR2 SASEGT. The CDR3 runs to 15 residues. Trimming cost V 7 bases and J 4 bases, with 17 bases left between them.

The chain carries TRBV5-6 and TRBJ2-7; TRBD1 aligns across 9 bases. CDR3 length: 16 residues. Per the germline V gene, CDR1 is SGHDT and CDR2 is YYEEEE. The V segment lost 4 bases and the J segment 2 bases; nucleotides outside the gene matches: 10. In DNA form, the CDR3 reads TGTGCCAGCAGCCGGGGCAACAGGGGGCCAACCTACGAGCAGTACTTC. Amino acid sequence: CASSRGNRGPTYEQYF.

The V call is TRBV10-3, the J call TRBJ1-4; TRBD1 agrees at 10 bases. Germline-derived CDR1 and CDR2 are ENHRY and SYGVKD. Unmatched junction bases numbered 3, after V lost 3 bases and J lost 8 bases. The CDR3 sequence is 14 residues long. CDR3 protein: CAISEGTGVEKLFF. CDR3 nucleotide sequence: TGTGCCATCAGTGAAGGGACAGGGGTAGAAAAACTGTTTTTT.

This clone was seen only once. This sequence joins TRBV2 and TRBJ1-2; no definite D call. The CDR3 has 13 amino acids. V lost 5 bases to trimming and J lost 6 bases, with 13 bases between them. Germline V lookup: CDR1 SNHLY, CDR2 FYNNEI. CDR3 region: CASSQVGRNGYTF. The CDR3 coding sequence is TGTGCCAGCAGTCAGGTGGGGAGGAATGGCTACACCTTC.

The chain recombines TRBV5-1 with TRBJ2-7; D not certain. The CDR3 loop spans 15 amino acids. The germline V gene encodes CDR1 SGHRS and CDR2 YFSETQ. The V and J ends lost 0 bases and 5 bases respectively, with 15 bases between them. The CDR3 nucleotides are TGCGCCAGCAGCTTGGAAGTGGCCGGGTTCGACGAGCAGTACTTC. The encoded protein is CASSLEVAGFDEQYF.

This CDR3 reads CASSYRTRVDEQYF. CDR3 DNA sequence: TGTGCCAGCAGTTATAGGACTAGGGTCGACGAGCAGTACTTC. The chain combines TRBV28 with TRBJ2-7; 7 nucleotides agree with TRBD2. The CDR3 length is 14 residues. J was trimmed by 5 bases and V by 4 bases; bases with no gene match: 8. Per the germline V gene, CDR1 is MDHEN and CDR2 is SYDVKM.

J is TRBJ2-2 and V is TRBV7-9; weak D call: TRBD1 (5 bases). V lost 7 bases and J lost 9, with 15 bases in between. CDR1 and CDR2 (germline): SEHNR, FQNEAQ (reference sequence). This CDR3 contains 13 residues. Written as DNA, the CDR3 is TGTGCCAGCACTCTAAATAGGGGCTGGGAGCTGTTTTTT. It is translated as CASTLNRGWELFF. The full variable domain, with the rest looked up from reference TRBV7-9 and TRBJ2-2, is DTGVSQNPRHKITKRGQNVTFRCDPISEHNRLYWYRQTLGQGPEFLTYFQNEAQLEKSRLLSDRFSAERPKGSFSTLEIQRTEQGDSAMYLCASTLNRGWELFFGEGSRLTVL.

This chain connects TRBV9 to TRBJ2-1, with 7 bases fitting TRBD2. This CDR3 spans 15 amino acids. V dropped 2 bases and J dropped 7; count of bases not matched to a gene: 9. The germline CDR1 and CDR2 sequences are SGDLS and YYNGEE. This CDR3 reads CASSVWEGLANEQFF. Here the CDR3 DNA reads TGTGCCAGCAGCGTTTGGGAGGGCCTAGCGAATGAGCAGTTCTTC.

The rearrangement links TRBV6-1 to TRBJ2-7; D remains ambiguous. The CDR3 has 15 residues. The V and J ends lost 6 bases and 0 bases respectively, with 15 bases between them. The germline V gene has CDR1 MNHNS and CDR2 SASEGT. CDR3 residues: CASRNGPQSSYEQYF. DNA of the CDR3: TGTGCCAGCAGGAACGGGCCGCAAAGCTCCTACGAGCAGTACTTC.

V usage is TRBV15 and J usage is TRBJ2-5; 8 bases map to TRBD1. The CDR3 is 16 amino acids. Germline-derived CDR1 and CDR2 are LNHNV and YYDKDF (reference sequence). Unmatched junction bases numbered 5, after V lost 2 bases and J lost 0 bases. Here the CDR3 reads CATSRTRDRYQETQYF. The CDR3 coding sequence is TGTGCCACCAGCAGAACCCGGGACAGGTACCAAGAGACCCAGTACTTC. Using reference TRBV15 and TRBJ2-5 for the parts outside the CDR3, the full variable domain is DAMVIQNPRYQVTQFGKPVTLSCSQTLNHNVMYWYQQKSSQAPKLLFHYYDKDFNNEADTPDNFQSRRPNTSFCFLDIRSPGLGDTAMYLCATSRTRDRYQETQYFGPGTRLLVL.

The rearrangement links TRBV9 to TRBJ2-3; tentatively, D is TRBD2 (6 bases). Germline V CDR1 and CDR2: SGDLS, YYNGEE. V lost 4 bases to trimming and J lost 3 bases, with 27 bases between them. This CDR3 is built from 19 residues. In DNA, the CDR3 is TGTGCCAGCAGCTCCTCAGTGGAGGGACTGCAGAAGAGGACAGATACGCAGTATTTT. This encodes CASSSSVEGLQKRTDTQYF.

Of note for this clone: Other DNA sequences from this sample encode an identical CDR3 as well. This chain connects TRBV5-1 to TRBJ2-1, with 7 bases that match TRBD2. The CDR3 sequence is 15 residues long. Germline lookup yields CDR1 SGHRS and CDR2 YFSETQ. After removal of 4 bases from V and 3 bases from J, the junction contained 7 bases not matched to a gene. CDR3 amino acids: CASSPRGGSYNEQFF. The DNA for the CDR3 is TGCGCCAGCAGCCCGCGGGGCGGGAGCTACAATGAGCAGTTCTTC. The full variable domain, in which reference TRBV5-1 and TRBJ2-1 provide the parts outside the CDR3, is KAGVTQTPRYLIKTRGQQVTLSCSPISGHRSVSWYQQTPGQGLQFLFEYFSETQRNKGNFPGRFSGRQFSNSRSEMNVSTLELGDSALYLCASSPRGGSYNEQFFGPGTRLTVL.

Only a few counts were recorded for this clone. Within the sample, other DNA sequences also encode this same CDR3. This sequence joins TRBV27 and TRBJ1-4; D remains ambiguous. Trimming left V 2 bases short and J 0 bases short, with 4 bases between. The CDR3 length is 14 residues. Germline CDR1 reads MNHEY; CDR2 reads SMNVEV (reference sequence). The CDR3 sequence is CASSLRATNEKLFF. The CDR3 coding sequence is TGTGCCAGCAGTTTAAGGGCAACTAATGAAAAACTGTTTTTT.

The chain has TRBV7-3 and TRBJ2-3, with TRBD1 matching over 8 bases. V lost 3 bases and J lost 5; bases outside the gene matches: 13. Germline V gives CDR1 SGHTA, CDR2 FQGTGA. The CDR3 has 17 residues. In nucleotides, the CDR3 is TGTGCCAGCAGCTTTAACGGGATCAGGACAGGGATAGATACGCAGTATTTT. This codes for CASSFNGIRTGIDTQYF.

V usage is TRBV15 and J usage is TRBJ2-1; the D gene is possibly TRBD2 (5 bases). Germline V gene data show CDR1 as LNHNV and CDR2 as YYDKDF (reference sequence). The V gene lost 2 bases and the J gene lost 1 base, with 24 bases spanning the gap. The CDR3 totals 20 residues. CDR3 region: CATSRNERGFGPTSYNEQFF. As DNA, the CDR3 is TGTGCCACCAGCAGAAATGAACGGGGTTTTGGTCCCACGTCCTACAATGAGCAGTTCTTC. The variable domain in full, with the rest retrieved from reference TRBV15 and TRBJ2-1, is DAMVIQNPRYQVTQFGKPVTLSCSQTLNHNVMYWYQQKSSQAPKLLFHYYDKDFNNEADTPDNFQSRRPNTSFCFLDIRSPGLGDTAMYLCATSRNERGFGPTSYNEQFFGPGTRLTVL.

The chain joins TRBV19 to TRBJ2-1; D is unresolved. The CDR3 has 13 residues. The germline V gene has CDR1 LNHDA and CDR2 SQIVND (reference sequence). CDR3 loop: CAASLSSYNEQFF. Here the CDR3 DNA reads TGTGCTGCCAGCCTTTCCTCCTACAATGAGCAGTTCTTC.

The chain carries TRBV27 and TRBJ2-2; D is undetermined. V dropped 4 bases and J dropped 0 bases, with 9 bases sitting between them. Germline lookup yields CDR1 MNHEY and CDR2 SMNVEV (reference sequence). The CDR3 consists of 15 residues. Here the CDR3 DNA reads TGTGCCAGCAGTTCACGGGTCCCGAACACCGGGGAGCTGTTTTTT. Its translation: CASSSRVPNTGELFF.

This chain connects TRBV6-5 to TRBJ2-2; D unclear. Trimming pared 6 bases from V and 5 bases from J, leaving 7 bases between. Germline CDR1 and CDR2: MNHEY and SVGAGI. The CDR3 contains 12 residues. The CDR3 is CASSISTGELFF. The CDR3 DNA reads as TGTGCCAGCAGCATATCGACCGGGGAGCTGTTTTTT.